Presented here are 30 T cell receptor beta chains from one specimen sequenced in a study of monozygotic twins with inflammatory bowel disease. TCRdb reprocessed the 5' RACE reads, keeping one entry per CDR3 protein, no DNA. The sample has about 43,000 distinct CDR3 sequences. Material: blood. These receptors originate from a human donor with ulcerative colitis or Crohn's disease, or a healthy co-twin of an affected twin (not recorded which).

The CDR3 loop is CASSPGGVGDEQFF. This chain links TRBV5-1 with TRBJ2-1; there is no DNA to check the TCRdb D call of TRBD2. Germline V lookup: CDR1 SGHRS, CDR2 YFSETQ. CDR3 size: 14 residues.

This chain links TRBV3-1 with TRBJ2-3; with no DNA, the TCRdb D assignment of TRBD1 cannot be verified. Germline V CDR1 and CDR2: LGHDT, YNNKEL (reference sequence). CDR3 length: 15 amino acids. The CDR3 sequence: CASSRGVRNTDTQYF.

The V call is TRBV28, the J call TRBJ2-2; the D call from TCRdb, TRBD1, cannot be confirmed without DNA. Germline V lookup: CDR1 MDHEN, CDR2 SYDVKM. This CDR3 has 17 residues. CDR3: CASSLTRQGMNTGELFF.

This chain's CDR3 is CASSEAAGSYQPQHF. J is TRBJ1-5 and V is TRBV2; TCRdb's D call, TRBD1, is unchecked because there is no DNA. From germline, CDR1 is SNHLY and CDR2 FYNNEI. The CDR3 runs 15 residues.

The rearrangement uses TRBV7-2 and TRBJ2-4; the TRBD1 assignment by TCRdb is unverifiable without DNA. Germline CDR1 is SGHTA and CDR2 is FQGNSA. This CDR3 is 17 amino acids long. The CDR3 sequence is CASSLDRTVLAKNIQYF. Complete variable domain (other parts from reference TRBV7-2 and TRBJ2-4): GAGVSQSPSNKVTEKGKDVELRCDPISGHTALYWYRQSLGQGLEFLIYFQGNSAPDKSGLPSDRFSAERTGGSVSTLTIQRTQQEDSAVYLCASSLDRTVLAKNIQYFGAGTRLSVL.

The chain has TRBV5-1 and TRBJ2-4; TCRdb proposes TRBD1, but this gene call is untestable without DNA. Germline CDR1 reads SGHRS; CDR2 reads YFSETQ. This CDR3 has 13 amino acids. The CDR3: CASSADRQNIQYF.

This rearrangement joins TRBV11-1 to TRBJ2-3; TCRdb outputs TRBD2, but without DNA this stays unchecked. The CDR3 totals 18 residues. The germline V gene has CDR1 SGHAT and CDR2 FQDESV (reference sequence). This CDR3 reads CASSLTTLAGGHTDTQYF.

This clonotype is medium-sized (0.01 to 0.1%) by frequency. The rearrangement joins TRBV9 to TRBJ2-1; with no DNA, the TCRdb D assignment of TRBD2 cannot be verified. Germline values: CDR1 SGDLS, CDR2 YYNGEE. The CDR3 totals 17 residues. The CDR3 loop is CASSVARGAAPYNEQFF.

This chain's CDR3 is CASSLRGRNTGELFF. V usage is TRBV27 and J usage is TRBJ2-2; lacking DNA, the TRBD2 call made by TCRdb goes unchecked. The CDR3 sequence is 15 residues long. The germline gives CDR1 MNHEY, CDR2 SMNVEV (reference sequence).

J is TRBJ2-7 and V is TRBV28; there is no DNA to check the TCRdb D call of TRBD1. This CDR3 comprises 15 residues. CDR1 MDHEN and CDR2 SYDVKM come from the germline V gene. The CDR3 loop is CASSKTGSLSYEQYF.

The gene calls are TRBV5-5 and TRBJ2-2; absent DNA, TCRdb's TRBD1 call cannot be checked. This CDR3 comprises 11 residues. The V gene's germline CDR1 is SGHKS and CDR2 YYEKEE (reference sequence). This CDR3 is CASSPPGELFF.

This CDR3 reads CASSLWIAGGEQYF. The V call is TRBV5-6, the J call TRBJ2-7; TCRdb's assignment of TRBD2 cannot be checked, as there is no DNA. The CDR3 has 14 amino acids. Germline CDR1 reads SGHDT; CDR2 reads YYEEEE. The full variable domain, its missing parts supplied by reference TRBV5-6 and TRBJ2-7, is DAGVTQSPTHLIKTRGQQVTLRCSPKSGHDTVSWYQQALGQGPQFIFQYYEEEERQRGNFPDRFSGHQFPNYSSELNVNALLLGDSALYLCASSLWIAGGEQYFGPGTRLTVT.

This chain uses TRBV7-9 with TRBJ1-5; TCRdb's assignment of TRBD1 cannot be checked, as there is no DNA. The CDR3 has 17 residues. The germline V gene encodes CDR1 SEHNR and CDR2 FQNEAQ (reference sequence). CDR3 in amino acids: CASSLGGSGHLYQPQHF.

This rearrangement joins TRBV7-2 to TRBJ1-1; without DNA, the TCRdb call of TRBD1 cannot be checked. The length of the CDR3 is 16 residues. Germline V lookup: CDR1 SGHTA, CDR2 FQGNSA. CDR3: CASSPGAYRSYTEAFF.

The V and J genes are TRBV10-3 and TRBJ1-1. The CDR3 runs 15 residues. Germline CDR1 ENHRY, CDR2 SYGVKD. The CDR3: CAISESRQANTEAFF.

This chain uses TRBV5-1 with TRBJ2-5; the TCRdb call, TRBD1, lacks DNA for checking. CDR3 length: 13 residues. The germline gives CDR1 SGHRS, CDR2 YFSETQ. This CDR3 is CASSFRLGETQYF. Complete variable domain (other parts from reference TRBV5-1 and TRBJ2-5): KAGVTQTPRYLIKTRGQQVTLSCSPISGHRSVSWYQQTPGQGLQFLFEYFSETQRNKGNFPGRFSGRQFSNSRSEMNVSTLELGDSALYLCASSFRLGETQYFGPGTRLLVL.

The gene calls are TRBV12-3 or TRBV12-4 and TRBJ1-1; TCRdb names TRBD1, which stays unverified in the absence of DNA. The CDR3 has 13 residues. The CDR3: CASSLGDRTEAFF.

The rearrangement uses TRBV7-9 and TRBJ2-7; TCRdb lists TRBD1, though no DNA is available to test this call. The CDR3 totals 14 residues. Per germline, CDR1 SEHNR and CDR2 FQNEAQ (reference sequence). CDR3 residues: CASSHRDGGYEQYF.

V and J are TRBV5-1 and TRBJ2-7. CDR1 and CDR2 (germline): SGHRS, YFSETQ. There are 14 residues in the CDR3. CDR3 in amino acids: CASSLAAQTYEQYF.

This chain links TRBV11-2 with TRBJ2-7; the TCRdb D gene call, TRBD1, has no DNA to confirm it. CDR1 SGHAT and CDR2 FQNNGV come from the germline V gene. The CDR3 is 15 residues long. The CDR3 reads CASSLQGAGSYEQYF. Supplemented by reference TRBV11-2 and TRBJ2-7, the full variable domain reads EAGVAQSPRYKIIEKRQSVAFWCNPISGHATLYWYQQILGQGPKLLIQFQNNGVVDDSQLPKDRFSAERLKGVDSTLKIQPAKLEDSAVYLCASSLQGAGSYEQYFGPGTRLTVT.

The chain joins TRBV11-1 to TRBJ2-7; TCRdb's assignment of TRBD1 cannot be checked, as there is no DNA. CDR1 and CDR2 (germline): SGHAT, FQDESV (reference sequence). The CDR3 consists of 14 residues. The chain's CDR3 is CASSLVRQGHEQYF.

This chain joins TRBV14 and TRBJ2-7; TCRdb indicates TRBD1, and absent DNA this call remains unverified. The CDR3 runs 16 residues. From germline, CDR1 is SGHDN and CDR2 FVKESK. The CDR3: CASSRLGAGKAYEQYF. Using reference TRBV14 and TRBJ2-7 for the parts outside the CDR3, the full variable domain is EAGVTQFPSHSVIEKGQTVTLRCDPISGHDNLYWYRRVMGKEIKFLLHFVKESKQDESGMPNNRFLAERTGGTYSTLKVQPAELEDSGVYFCASSRLGAGKAYEQYFGPGTRLTVT.

CDR3 protein: CASSPIRATGTGEKEAFF. The chain couples TRBV12-3 or TRBV12-4 to TRBJ1-1; TCRdb outputs TRBD1, but without DNA this stays unchecked. The CDR3 loop spans 18 amino acids.

The genes are TRBV18 and TRBJ1-1. Per germline, CDR1 KGHSH and CDR2 LQKENI. The CDR3 runs to 13 residues. This CDR3 is CASSAGGNTEAFF.

V gene TRBV7-8 combines with J gene TRBJ2-7; TCRdb reports TRBD1, a call that lacks DNA to check it against. The V gene's germline CDR1 is SGHVS and CDR2 FQNEAQ. The CDR3 is 16 amino acids. CDR3 sequence: CASSLANRDISYEQYF.

J is TRBJ1-2 and V is TRBV15; TCRdb selects TRBD1, and the lack of DNA leaves this call unchecked. The germline CDR1 and CDR2 sequences are LNHNV and YYDKDF (reference sequence). The CDR3 contains 16 residues. The CDR3 protein is CATSRLTGAIVYGYTF.

The chain employs TRBV4-3 and TRBJ1-4; TCRdb lists TRBD1, though no DNA is available to test this call. Germline V lookup: CDR1 LGHNA, CDR2 YSLEER. The CDR3 has 14 residues. The CDR3 sequence: CASSPGQGWQKLFF.

The CDR3 loop is CSSSLTSGRADGEQFF. The rearrangement joins TRBV29-1 to TRBJ2-1; the TRBD2 assignment by TCRdb is unverifiable without DNA. Per the germline V gene, CDR1 is SQVTM and CDR2 is ANQGSEA. CDR3 length equals 16 residues.

The chain links TRBV30 to TRBJ1-5; TCRdb returns TRBD1, unconfirmable since there is no DNA. The CDR3 loop spans 15 amino acids. In germline, CDR1 is GTSNPN, CDR2 SVGIG (reference sequence). The chain's CDR3 is CAWGPRWGRNQPQHF.

The chain is built from TRBV7-2 and TRBJ2-4; TCRdb picks TRBD1, but there is no DNA to check that call. The CDR3 is made up of 15 amino acids. Germline CDR1 and CDR2: SGHTA and FQGNSA. The CDR3 sequence is CASSPEVTGGNMQYF.